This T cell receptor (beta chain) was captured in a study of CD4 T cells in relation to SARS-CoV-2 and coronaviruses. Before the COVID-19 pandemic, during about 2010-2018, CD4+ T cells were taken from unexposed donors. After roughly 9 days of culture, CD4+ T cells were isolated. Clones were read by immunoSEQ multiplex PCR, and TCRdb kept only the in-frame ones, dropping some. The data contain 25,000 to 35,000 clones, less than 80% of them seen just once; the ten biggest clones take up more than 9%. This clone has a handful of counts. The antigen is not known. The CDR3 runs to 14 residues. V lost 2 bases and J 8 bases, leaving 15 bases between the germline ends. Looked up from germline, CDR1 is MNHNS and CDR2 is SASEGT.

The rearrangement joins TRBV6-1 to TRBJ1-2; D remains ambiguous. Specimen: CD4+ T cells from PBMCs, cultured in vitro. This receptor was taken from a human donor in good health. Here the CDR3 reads CASSESRGKGGYTF. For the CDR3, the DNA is TGTGCCAGCAGTGAAAGTCGCGGGAAAGGAGGCTACACCTTC.